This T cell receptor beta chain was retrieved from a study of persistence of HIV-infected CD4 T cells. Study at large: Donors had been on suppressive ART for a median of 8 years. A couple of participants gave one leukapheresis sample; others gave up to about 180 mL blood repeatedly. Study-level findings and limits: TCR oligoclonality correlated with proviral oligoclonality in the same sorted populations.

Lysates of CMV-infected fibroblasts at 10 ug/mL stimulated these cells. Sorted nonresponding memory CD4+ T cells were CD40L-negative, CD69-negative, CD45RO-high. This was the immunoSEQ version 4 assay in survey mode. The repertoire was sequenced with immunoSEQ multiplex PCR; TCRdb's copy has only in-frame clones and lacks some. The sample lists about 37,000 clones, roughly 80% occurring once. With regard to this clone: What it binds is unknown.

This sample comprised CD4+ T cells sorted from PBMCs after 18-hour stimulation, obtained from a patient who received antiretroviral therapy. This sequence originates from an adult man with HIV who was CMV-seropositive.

CDR3 coding DNA: TGTGCCAGCTCTCATAACCCGACGGGTCTCAATGAGCAGTTCTTC. Its protein is CASSHNPTGLNEQFF. The chain is built from TRBV18 and TRBJ2-1; D unresolved. The CDR3 consists of 15 residues. Germline V lookup: CDR1 KGHSH, CDR2 LQKENI. Trimming removed 6 bases from V and 6 bases from J, with 18 bases in between.